The clone carrying this T cell receptor beta chain was recorded many times. The target antigen is unknown. It was RNA transcripts that yielded the amplified TCR beta CDR3 regions. The HTBI primer set was used in a first-round RT-PCR of the TCR CDR3. TCRdb re-called the multiplex PCR reads with MiXCR, one entry per CDR3 protein. Of more than 500,000 distinct CDR3 sequences listed, 15% to 20% are singletons. This specimen comes from a study of T cells in Graves' hyperthyroidism and ophthalmopathy. Study at large: It was at initial diagnosis, before any treatment, that peripheral blood was collected.

General study findings and limits: Most expanded thyroid clonotypes above 0.001 recurred in blood. Ophthalmopathy and stable hyperthyroidism were told apart by a 13 V-J model.

The V and J ends lost 3 bases and 0 bases respectively, with 8 bases between them. The CDR3 runs to 14 residues. Looked up from germline, CDR1 is LNHDA and CDR2 is SQIVND (reference sequence). The sequenced sample consisted of blood. The TCR comes from a woman in her 30s with Graves' hyperthyroidism. The chain joins TRBV19 to TRBJ2-5; the D gene is possibly TRBD2 (5 bases). Written as DNA, the CDR3 is TGTGCCAGTAGTATTCAAGCGGACCAAGAGACCCAGTACTTC. It specifies CASSIQADQETQYF.